A single sample is the source of the 18 T cell receptor beta chains below, sequenced in a study of blood T cell repertoires in COVID-19. Profiled with immunoSEQ multiplex PCR; TCRdb holds only in-frame clones, not every one. The data hold 200,000 to 250,000 clones, with roughly 90% observed a single time. Sequencing input: peripheral blood. The receptors stem from a woman aged 55-70 years with acute or convalescent COVID-19.

The J gene is TRBJ2-5, the V gene TRBV4-2, with 9 bases fitting TRBD1. The CDR3 spans 16 residues. CDR1 is LGHNA and CDR2 is YNFKEQ in the germline V gene. With 4 bases clipped from V and 5 bases from J, the junction kept 11 bases outside the gene matches. The CDR3 DNA sequence: TGTGCCAGCAGCCCTTTAGGGACAGGGAGTATCGAGACCCAGTACTTC. Protein sequence: CASSPLGTGSIETQYF.

The chain carries TRBV7-3 and TRBJ1-2; 9 nucleotides agree with TRBD1. The CDR3 consists of 15 residues. Per the germline V gene, CDR1 is SGHTA and CDR2 is FQGTGA. V lost 4 bases, J lost 4 bases, and 7 bases stayed unmatched. The CDR3 region is CASSYGTGSFYGYTF. In DNA form, the CDR3 reads TGTGCCAGCAGCTACGGGACAGGGTCCTTCTATGGCTACACCTTC.

The rearrangement uses TRBV29-1 and TRBJ2-3; D not certain. With 0 bases removed from V and 5 bases from J, the gap between germline ends came to 12 bases. The CDR3 length is 14 residues. Germline CDR1 reads SQVTM; CDR2 reads ANQGSEA. CDR3 coding DNA: TGCAGCGTTGAAGAACGAGCTTCCGGAGATACGCAGTATTTT. As protein: CSVEERASGDTQYF.

The chain joins TRBV24-1 to TRBJ2-2; a possible D gene is TRBD2 (6 bases). Trimming took 5 bases from V and 4 from J, leaving 16 bases between them. Looked up from germline, CDR1 is KGHDR and CDR2 is SFDVKD. The CDR3 is 16 amino acids. Written as DNA, the CDR3 is TGTGCCACCAGTGGGGCGTGGGGGGTTCCCACCGGGGAGCTGTTTTTT. Protein product: CATSGAWGVPTGELFF.

The chain joins TRBV4-2 to TRBJ2-7; the match to TRBD1 covers 10 bases. The trim removed 4 bases at V and 4 bases at J, leaving 10 bases unmatched. This CDR3 contains 16 residues. Germline-derived CDR1 and CDR2 are LGHNA and YNFKEQ. The CDR3 DNA follows: TGTGCCAGCAGCCGCCAATCCGGGACAGGGGAGTACGAGCAGTACTTC. The encoded protein is CASSRQSGTGEYEQYF.

This chain uses TRBV9 with TRBJ2-1; a possible D gene is TRBD1 (5 bases). Trimming took off 0 bases at V and 0 bases at J, with 10 bases between the two ends. Germline V gene data show CDR1 as SGDLS and CDR2 as YYNGEE. The CDR3 is made up of 16 amino acids. In DNA, the CDR3 is TGTGCCAGCAGCGTAGGGGGCGGACCCTCCTACAATGAGCAGTTCTTC. Translation: CASSVGGGPSYNEQFF. Drawing the rest from reference TRBV9 and TRBJ2-1, the complete variable domain is DSGVTQTPKHLITATGQRVTLRCSPRSGDLSVYWYQQSLDQGLQFLIQYYNGEERAKGNILERFSAQQFPDLHSELNLSSLELGDSALYFCASSVGGGPSYNEQFFGPGTRLTVL.

The chain links TRBV5-4 to TRBJ2-3, with 10 bases fitting TRBD2. The V and J ends lost 4 bases and 5 bases, in that order; junction bases with no gene match: 10. CDR3 length: 16 amino acids. Germline loops: CDR1 SGHNT, CDR2 YYREEE (reference sequence). The CDR3 DNA follows: TGTGCCAGCAGCCCCAAGCGGGGGGGCCCCGGAGATACGCAGTATTTT. It encodes CASSPKRGGPGDTQYF.

The V gene is TRBV7-2, the J gene TRBJ1-4, with 7 bases identical to TRBD1. Germline lookup yields CDR1 SGHTA and CDR2 FQGNSA. The CDR3 has 18 residues. V dropped 5 bases and J dropped 0; count of bases not matched to a gene: 12. In nucleotides, the CDR3 is TGTGCCAGCAGCCCCTTTAGGGGGACAGCAACAACTAATGAAAAACTGTTTTTT. Encoded protein: CASSPFRGTATTNEKLFF.

V is TRBV5-1 and J is TRBJ2-3, with TRBD2 identical over 10 bases. CDR1 and CDR2 (germline): SGHRS, YFSETQ. The CDR3 length is 16 residues. Unmatched junction bases numbered 6, after V lost 1 base and J lost 4 bases. The CDR3 sequence: CASSLTSGALADTQYF. As DNA, the CDR3 is TGCGCCAGCAGCTTGACTAGCGGGGCGCTAGCAGATACGCAGTATTTT.

V usage is TRBV5-1 and J usage is TRBJ2-3, with D possibly being TRBD2 (5 bases). The CDR3 has 15 residues. CDR1 is SGHRS and CDR2 is YFSETQ in the germline V gene. The V and J ends lost 1 base and 0 bases respectively, with 9 bases between them. The CDR3 sequence: CASSLRGFSTDTQYF. CDR3 DNA: TGCGCCAGCAGCTTGCGGGGTTTTAGCACAGATACGCAGTATTTT.

The V gene is TRBV5-1, the J gene TRBJ2-3; a possible D gene is TRBD2 (5 bases). Deletions cut 0 bases from V and 2 bases from J, with 10 bases between. Germline lookup yields CDR1 SGHRS and CDR2 YFSETQ. The CDR3 totals 15 residues. The CDR3 bases are TGCGCCAGCAGCTTGGGGGCGGGCTCCACAGATACGCAGTATTTT. Residues: CASSLGAGSTDTQYF.

Concerning this clone: The same CDR3 is also encoded by other DNA sequences in this sample. The chain carries TRBV3-1 (or the pseudogene TRBV3-2) and TRBJ1-1; no firm D call. Germline lookup yields CDR1 LGHDT and CDR2 YNNKEL (reference sequence). V lost 4 bases and J lost 2, with 11 bases in between. CDR3 length equals 14 residues. The CDR3 DNA reads as TGTGCCAGCAGCCTCACGGGAGGAAACACTGAAGCTTTCTTT. Its translation: CASSLTGGNTEAFF.

V gene TRBV18 combines with J gene TRBJ2-6; 8 bases are shared with TRBD1. The CDR3 has 18 residues. The J segment lost 2 bases and the V segment lost 5 bases, leaving 11 bases of the junction unmatched. Germline V gives CDR1 KGHSH, CDR2 LQKENI. Written as DNA, the CDR3 is TGTGCCAGCTCAACGCAGGGGGCGCCCACCACTGGGGCCAACGTCCTGACTTTC. Amino acid sequence: CASSTQGAPTTGANVLTF.

In its sample, this clone was seen once. The chain joins TRBV6-2 or TRBV6-3 to TRBJ1-5, with TRBD1 matching over 11 bases. This CDR3 is 20 amino acids long. CDR1 is MNHEY and CDR2 is SVGEGT in the germline V gene. J gave up 2 bases and V 2 bases, and 14 bases lay outside the gene matches. The CDR3 DNA is TGTGCCAGCAGTTACAACCCAGGGACAGGGGGACCTCGGGGCAATCAGCCCCAGCATTTT. Translating gives CASSYNPGTGGPRGNQPQHF.

V and J are TRBV12-2 and TRBJ2-3; the table's D call of TRBD2 was not tested on the DNA. TRBV12-2 is flagged as a pseudogene. This CDR3 comprises 17 residues. The CDR3 reads CASRLASGVRDTDTQYF. The CDR3 DNA reads as TGTGCAAGTCGCTTAGCGTCCGGTGTCCGGGACACAGATACGCAGTATTTT.

The chain has TRBV9 and TRBJ1-1; D remains ambiguous. Between the trimmed V and J ends, which lost 0 bases and 2 bases, there was a span of 8 bases. Germline V CDR1 and CDR2: SGDLS, YYNGEE. The CDR3 spans 14 residues. CDR3 in amino acids: CASSVVGSNTEAFF. The CDR3 nucleotides read TGTGCCAGCAGCGTAGTTGGCAGTAACACTGAAGCTTTCTTT.

This clone showed up just a few times. Other nucleotide sequences in the sample specify the same CDR3. The chain has TRBV18 and TRBJ1-5; D may be TRBD1 (6 bases). The CDR3 spans 13 residues. CDR1 and CDR2 from the germline V gene are KGHSH and LQKENI. The V end was cut by 6 bases, the J end by 4 bases, with 10 bases between. The CDR3 DNA follows: TGTGCCAGCTCCCCTGGACAGAATCAGCCCCAGCATTTT. Its protein is CASSPGQNQPQHF.

This clone has only a few counts. The chain carries TRBV11-3 and TRBJ1-1; unclear D gene. Germline CDR1 reads SGHNT; CDR2 reads YENEEA. Trimming took 4 bases from V and 1 from J, leaving 7 bases between them. This CDR3 comprises 13 residues. The CDR3 coding sequence is TGTGCCAGCAGCTCGTCGGGGAACACTGAAGCTTTCTTT. Its translation: CASSSSGNTEAFF.